A single T cell receptor (beta chain) is shown here with its context. The target antigen is unknown. Germline V lookup: CDR1 SEHNR, CDR2 FQNEAQ (reference sequence). Unmatched junction bases numbered 11, after V lost 5 bases and J lost 5 bases. This CDR3 is 16 amino acids long. These data originate in a study of a mutant IDH1 vaccine in newly diagnosed glioma. Background on the study: Previous care, which was radiotherapy, temozolomide, or both, most often involved both. Overall study findings and caveats: Pseudoprogression looked unconnected to shifts in top peripheral T cell clonotypes.

Time point specified: week 11, during vaccination. Doses consisted of 300 ug of mutant IDH1 20-mer peptide each, paired with topical imiquimod. Clones were read by immunoSEQ multiplex PCR, and TCRdb kept only the in-frame ones, dropping some. The profile covers around 33,000 clones, with almost 90% appearing a single time and around 21% taken by the ten largest. The chain is built from TRBV7-9 and TRBJ2-7; 11 bases match TRBD1. The sequence derives from a man between 18 and 29 years old with glioma. Material: PBMCs, obtained from a glioma patient whose treatment included an IDH1 peptide vaccine. The CDR3 DNA reads TGTGCCAGCAGCCCACGGGGGACAGGGGGGATCAACGAGCAGTACTTC. As protein: CASSPRGTGGINEQYF. Drawing the rest from reference TRBV7-9 and TRBJ2-7, the complete variable domain is DTGVSQNPRHKITKRGQNVTFRCDPISEHNRLYWYRQTLGQGPEFLTYFQNEAQLEKSRLLSDRFSAERPKGSFSTLEIQRTEQGDSAMYLCASSPRGTGGINEQYFGPGTRLTVT.